A selection of T cell receptor beta chains follows, all from one sample in a study of blood T cell repertoires in COVID-19. Clones were read by immunoSEQ multiplex PCR, and TCRdb kept only the in-frame ones, dropping some. Among 150,000 or so clones, about four fifths were seen once, and the ten largest hold 1.6%. The specimen was peripheral blood. These receptors all come from a human donor in a cohort sampled during active COVID-19. Each CDR3 is given with its conserved first and last residue. Each record gives: V gene, D gene, clone size, J gene, CDR3 protein, CDR3 DNA. D genes are given only for firm matches. Size is stated for part of the rows, as once, few or many counts, or as a class when the clone is expanded.

TRBV7-2	TRBD2	NA	TRBJ2-3	CASSLDGGGRPTDTQYF	TGTGCCAGCAGCTTAGATGGGGGGGGGAGGCCCACAGATACGCAGTATTTT
TRBV7-9	NA	NA	TRBJ2-2	CASSPRTANTGELFF	TGTGCCAGCAGCCCCCGGACAGCGAACACCGGGGAGCTGTTTTTT
TRBV28	NA	NA	TRBJ1-5	CASSFSGPSNQPQHF	TGTGCCAGCAGTTTCTCAGGGCCGAGCAATCAGCCCCAGCATTTT
TRBV19	TRBD1	NA	TRBJ1-2	CASSIGGQGAGYTF	TGTGCCAGTAGTATCGGGGGCCAGGGGGCCGGCTACACCTTC
TRBV3-1/TRBV3-2	NA	once	TRBJ1-1	CASSQAGVTEAFF	TGTGCCAGCAGCCAAGCCGGGGTCACTGAAGCTTTCTTT
TRBV28	NA	NA	TRBJ1-2	CASSSDYGYTF	TGTGCCAGCAGTTCCGACTATGGCTACACCTTC
TRBV19	TRBD1	NA	TRBJ2-7	CASSPRTGHNEQYF	TGTGCCAGTAGTCCGAGGACAGGGCACAACGAGCAGTACTTC
TRBV11-3	NA	once	TRBJ2-1	CASSLYGGPYNEQFF	TGTGCCAGCAGCTTATATGGCGGGCCTTACAATGAGCAGTTCTTC
TRBV21-1	NA	NA	TRBJ2-2	CASSKVGQGAGELFF	NA
TRBV18	TRBD1	NA	TRBJ2-7	CASSPWTGNGVEQYF	TGTGCCAGCTCACCCTGGACAGGGAACGGGGTCGAGCAGTACTTC
TRBV18	NA	NA	TRBJ1-5	CASSPPNTGYGNQPQHF	TGTGCCAGCTCACCACCAAACACAGGGTACGGCAATCAGCCCCAGCATTTT
TRBV6-5	NA	once	TRBJ2-1	CAGRKSGEQFF	TGTGCCGGCCGAAAATCAGGCGAGCAGTTCTTC
TRBV7-7	TRBD2	few	TRBJ2-2	CASSPGWAGDTGELFF	TGTGCTAGCAGCCCAGGGTGGGCGGGGGACACCGGGGAGCTGTTTTTT
TRBV5-1	TRBD2	few	TRBJ2-2	CASVSGLAVNTGELFF	TGCGCCAGCGTTTCGGGACTAGCGGTGAACACCGGGGAGCTGTTTTTT
TRBV18	NA	NA	TRBJ2-2	CASSPWTLGNTGELFF	TGTGCCAGCTCACCATGGACTCTGGGGAACACCGGGGAGCTGTTTTTT
TRBV11-2	NA	NA	TRBJ2-3	CASSLYPDTNTDTQYF	TGTGCCAGCAGCTTATATCCGGACACCAACACAGATACGCAGTATTTT
TRBV4-3	TRBD2	NA	TRBJ2-1	CASSRRTSGRARGEQFF	TGCGCCAGCAGCAGACGGACTAGCGGGAGGGCCCGGGGTGAGCAGTTCTTC
TRBV19	NA	NA	TRBJ1-1	CASRSRYQGLNGDTEAFF	TGTGCCAGTAGGTCTCGGTATCAGGGACTTAACGGGGACACTGAAGCTTTCTTT
TRBV9	NA	NA	TRBJ2-2	CASSTTTTSTGELFF	TGTGCCAGCAGCACCACAACAACCAGTACCGGGGAGCTGTTTTTT
TRBV7-6	NA	NA	TRBJ2-3	CASSTSARVTDTQYF	TGTGCCAGCAGCACAAGCGCGCGCGTCACAGATACGCAGTATTTT
TRBV7-2	TRBD2	NA	TRBJ2-3	CASSLGGLAGDTDTQYF	TGTGCCAGCAGCTTAGGGGGACTAGCGGGAGACACAGATACGCAGTATTTT
TRBV10-1	NA	once	TRBJ2-2	CASNSGKVTGELFF	TGCGCCAGCAATTCCGGTAAAGTCACCGGGGAGCTGTTTTTT
TRBV5-4	NA	NA	TRBJ2-6	CASSLAGESGANVLTF	TGTGCCAGCAGCTTGGCAGGGGAAAGTGGGGCCAACGTCCTGACTTTC
TRBV9	TRBD2	NA	TRBJ2-7	CASSVGEGFYEQYF	TGTGCCAGCAGCGTAGGGGAGGGTTTCTACGAGCAGTACTTC
TRBV7-8	NA	NA	TRBJ2-3	CASSPLQGSFVTQYF	TGTGCCAGCAGCCCTTTACAGGGCTCGTTTGTTACGCAGTATTTT
TRBV7-2	NA	NA	TRBJ1-1	CASSLGSGSTEAFF	TGTGCCAGCAGCTTAGGATCCGGGAGTACTGAAGCTTTCTTT
TRBV18	NA	NA	TRBJ2-2	CASSPYRTGATGELFF	TGTGCCAGCTCACCGTACAGGACCGGAGCGACCGGGGAGCTGTTTTTT
TRBV6-5	NA	NA	TRBJ1-1	CASSYSIGTDTEAFF	TGTGCCAGCAGTTACTCGATCGGTACAGACACTGAAGCTTTCTTT
TRBV6-5	NA	NA	TRBJ1-2	CASSSDNYGYTF	TGTGCCAGCAGTAGCGACAACTATGGCTACACCTTC
TRBV29-1	TRBD1	NA	TRBJ2-7	CSGPTRQGIFGYEQYF	TGCAGCGGGCCGACCCGACAGGGAATTTTCGGCTACGAGCAGTACTTC
TRBV19	NA	NA	TRBJ2-5	CASTEGAGIETQYF	TGTGCCAGTACCGAAGGGGCGGGGATAGAGACCCAGTACTTC
TRBV19	NA	NA	TRBJ1-1	CASSMNSRRQINPEAFF	TGTGCCAGTAGTATGAACAGTCGGAGGCAGATTAACCCAGAAGCTTTCTTT
TRBV12-3/TRBV12-4	NA	NA	TRBJ1-1	CASSRTSAEAFF	TGTGCCAGCAGCCGCACTAGCGCTGAAGCTTTCTTT